This T cell receptor (beta chain) was observed in a study of blood T cell repertoires in COVID-19. CDR3 length equals 14 residues. V lost 5 bases, J lost 5 bases, and 8 bases stayed unmatched. Germline V CDR1 and CDR2: SGDLS, YYNGEE. Sequenced by immunoSEQ multiplex PCR; TCRdb stores in-frame clones only, minus some. The sample has around 73,000 clones; 70% to 85% are singletons. Sequencing was performed on peripheral blood. The TCR was taken from a woman aged 60-75 years with acute or convalescent COVID-19. The chain couples TRBV9 to TRBJ2-3, with 7 bases that match TRBD2. CDR3 in amino acids: CASSTGTTQDTQYF. CDR3 bases: TGTGCCAGCAGTACCGGGACTACCCAAGATACGCAGTATTTT.